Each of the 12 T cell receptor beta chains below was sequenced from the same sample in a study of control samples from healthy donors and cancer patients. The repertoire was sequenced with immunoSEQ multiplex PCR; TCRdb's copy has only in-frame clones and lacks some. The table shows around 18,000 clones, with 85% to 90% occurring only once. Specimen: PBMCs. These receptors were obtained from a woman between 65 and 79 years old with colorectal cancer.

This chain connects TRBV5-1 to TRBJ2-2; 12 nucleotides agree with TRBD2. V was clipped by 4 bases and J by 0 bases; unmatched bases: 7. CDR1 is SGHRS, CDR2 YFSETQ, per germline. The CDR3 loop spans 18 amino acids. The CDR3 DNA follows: TGCGCCAGCAGCACGACTAGCGGGGGCCTCGCGAACACCGGGGAGCTGTTTTTT. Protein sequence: CASSTTSGGLANTGELFF.

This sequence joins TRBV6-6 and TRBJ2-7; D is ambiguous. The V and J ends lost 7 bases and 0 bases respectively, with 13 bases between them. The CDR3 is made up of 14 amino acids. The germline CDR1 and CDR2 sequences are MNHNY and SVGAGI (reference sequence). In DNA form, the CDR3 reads TGTGCCAGCACCCCCGAATGGGCCTCCTACGAGCAGTACTTC. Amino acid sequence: CASTPEWASYEQYF.

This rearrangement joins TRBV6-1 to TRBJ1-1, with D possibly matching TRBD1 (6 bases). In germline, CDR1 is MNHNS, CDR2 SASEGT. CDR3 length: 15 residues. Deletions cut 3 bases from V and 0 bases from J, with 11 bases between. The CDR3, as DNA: TGTGCCAGCAGTGACAGGGGAAGAATGAACACTGAAGCTTTCTTT. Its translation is CASSDRGRMNTEAFF.

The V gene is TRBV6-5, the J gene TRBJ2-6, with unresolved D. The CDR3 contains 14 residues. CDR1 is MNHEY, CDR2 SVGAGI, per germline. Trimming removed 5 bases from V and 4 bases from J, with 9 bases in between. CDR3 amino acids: CASSPLGGANVLTF. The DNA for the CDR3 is TGTGCCAGCAGTCCATTAGGCGGGGCCAACGTCCTGACTTTC.

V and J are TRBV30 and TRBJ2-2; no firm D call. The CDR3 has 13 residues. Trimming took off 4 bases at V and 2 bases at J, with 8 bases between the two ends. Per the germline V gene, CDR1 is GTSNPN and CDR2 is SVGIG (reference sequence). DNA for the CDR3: TGTGCCTGGATGGCACTTAACACCGGGGAGCTGTTTTTT. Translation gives CAWMALNTGELFF.

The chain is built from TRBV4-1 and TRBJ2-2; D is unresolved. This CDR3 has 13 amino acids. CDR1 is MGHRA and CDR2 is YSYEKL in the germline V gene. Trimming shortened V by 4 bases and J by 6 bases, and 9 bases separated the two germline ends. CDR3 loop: CASSLNPAGELFF. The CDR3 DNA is TGCGCCAGCAGCCTAAACCCAGCCGGGGAGCTGTTTTTT.

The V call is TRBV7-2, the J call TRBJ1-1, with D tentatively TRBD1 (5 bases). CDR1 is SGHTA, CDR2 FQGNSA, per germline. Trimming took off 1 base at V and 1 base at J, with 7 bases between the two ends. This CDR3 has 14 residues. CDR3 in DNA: TGTGCCAGCAGCTTAGTGGGGGGGAACACTGAAGCTTTCTTT. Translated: CASSLVGGNTEAFF.

The CDR3 loop reads CASSVEDSDYGYTF. In DNA, the CDR3 is TGCGCCAGCAGCGTGGAGGACAGCGACTATGGCTACACCTTC. The genes are TRBV5-1 and TRBJ1-2; a weak D match, TRBD1 (6 bases). CDR1 is SGHRS, CDR2 YFSETQ, per germline. V was cut by 4 bases and J by 3 bases, with 13 bases left in between. This CDR3 has 14 residues.

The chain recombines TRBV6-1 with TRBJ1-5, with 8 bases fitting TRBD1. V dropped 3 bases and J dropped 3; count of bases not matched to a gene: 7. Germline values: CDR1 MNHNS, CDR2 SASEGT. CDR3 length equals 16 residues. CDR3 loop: CASSDWQGADNQPQHF. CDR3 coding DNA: TGTGCCAGCAGTGATTGGCAGGGGGCCGACAATCAGCCCCAGCATTTT.

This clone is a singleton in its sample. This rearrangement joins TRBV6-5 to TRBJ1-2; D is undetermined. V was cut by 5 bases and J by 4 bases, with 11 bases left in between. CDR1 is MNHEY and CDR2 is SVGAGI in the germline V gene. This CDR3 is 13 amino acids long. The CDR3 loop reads CASSPRVSYGYTF. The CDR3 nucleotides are TGTGCCAGCAGTCCTAGGGTTAGCTATGGCTACACCTTC.

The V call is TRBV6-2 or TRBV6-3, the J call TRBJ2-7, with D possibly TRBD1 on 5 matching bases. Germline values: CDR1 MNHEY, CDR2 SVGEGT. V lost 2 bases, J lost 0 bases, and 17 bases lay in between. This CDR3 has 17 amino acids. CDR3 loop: CASSYPVSRVSSYEQYF. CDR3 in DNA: TGTGCCAGCAGTTACCCGGTTTCCAGGGTAAGCTCCTACGAGCAGTACTTC.

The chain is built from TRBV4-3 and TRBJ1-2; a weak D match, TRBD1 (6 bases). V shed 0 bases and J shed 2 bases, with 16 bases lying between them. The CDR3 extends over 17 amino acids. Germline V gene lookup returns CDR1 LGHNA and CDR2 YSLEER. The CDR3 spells CASSQDSPGAANYGYTF. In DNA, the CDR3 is TGCGCCAGCAGCCAAGATAGCCCGGGGGCAGCGAACTATGGCTACACCTTC.